The following is a T cell receptor (beta chain) sequence with its context. The sample belongs to a study of CD8 T cells in Susac syndrome. Reverse transcription of about 0.5 to 1 ug RNA used random hexamers. From the immunoSEQ multiplex PCR reads, TCRdb called clonotypes with MiXCR, one entry per CDR3 protein. Here the sample spans around 200,000 distinct CDR3 sequences, 95% being singletons. This CDR3 contains 14 residues. From germline, CDR1 is LNHDA and CDR2 SQIVND (reference sequence). V dropped 8 bases and J dropped 2 bases, with 10 bases sitting between them. Material for sequencing was CD8+ T cells from PBMCs. The clonotype originates from a human donor with Susac syndrome. The chain joins TRBV19 to TRBJ2-6; D remains unclear. CDR3 residues: CASSSRPGANVLTF. DNA of the CDR3: TGTGCCAGTTCTTCCAGGCCTGGGGCCAACGTCCTGACTTTC. Supplemented by reference TRBV19 and TRBJ2-6, the full variable domain reads DGGITQSPKYLFRKEGQNVTLSCEQNLNHDAMYWYRQDPGQGLRLIYYSQIVNDFQKGDIAEGYSVSREKKESFPLTVTSAQKNPTAFYLCASSSRPGANVLTFGAGSRLTVL.